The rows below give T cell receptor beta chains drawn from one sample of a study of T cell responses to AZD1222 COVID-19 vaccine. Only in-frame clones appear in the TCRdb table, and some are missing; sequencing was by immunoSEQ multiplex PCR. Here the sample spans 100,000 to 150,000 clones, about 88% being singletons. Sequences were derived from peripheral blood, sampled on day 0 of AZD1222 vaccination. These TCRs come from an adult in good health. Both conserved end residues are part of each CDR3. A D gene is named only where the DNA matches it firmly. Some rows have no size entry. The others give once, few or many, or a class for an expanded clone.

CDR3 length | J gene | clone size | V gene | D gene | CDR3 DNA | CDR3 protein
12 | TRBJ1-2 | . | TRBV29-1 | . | TGCAGCGTTTCTGTGGGGAGTAGCGCGAACACCTTC | CSVSVGSSANTF
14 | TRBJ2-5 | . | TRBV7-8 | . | TGTGCCAGCAGCCTCACAGACAGGCAAGAGACCCAGTACTTC | CASSLTDRQETQYF
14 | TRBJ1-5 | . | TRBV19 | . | TGTGCCAGTAGTATTGGGGGGATGGGTCAGCCCCAGCATTTT | CASSIGGMGQPQHF
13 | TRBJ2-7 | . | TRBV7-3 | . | TGTGCCAGCAGCTTATCGTCGGTGACCGAGCAGTACTTC | CASSLSSVTEQYF
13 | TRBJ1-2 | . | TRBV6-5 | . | TGTGCCAGCAGCTCCCTTTCTTCCTATGGCTACACCTTC | CASSSLSSYGYTF
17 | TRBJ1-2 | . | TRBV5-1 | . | TGCGCCAGCAGCCCCGGCACGGACAGCGGGGGCCGGTGGGTCTACACCTTC | CASSPGTDSGGRWVYTF
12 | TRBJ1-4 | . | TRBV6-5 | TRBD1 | TGTGCCAGCGGACAGGGGAATGAAAAACTGTTTTTT | CASGQGNEKLFF
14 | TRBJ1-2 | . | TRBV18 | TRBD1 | TGTGCCAGCTCGTCGGGACAGGGGAACTATGGCTACACCTTC | CASSSGQGNYGYTF
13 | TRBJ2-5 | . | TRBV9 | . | TGTGCCAGCAGCGCGGGGACCCAAGAGACCCAGTACTTC | CASSAGTQETQYF
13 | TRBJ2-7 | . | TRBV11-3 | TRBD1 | TGTGCCAGCAGCTTAGGACAGGGTCGCGAGCAGTACTTC | CASSLGQGREQYF
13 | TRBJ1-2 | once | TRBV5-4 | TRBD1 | TGTGCCAGCAGCTTCGAGACAGGGCATGGCTACACCTTC | CASSFETGHGYTF
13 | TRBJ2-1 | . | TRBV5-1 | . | TGCGCCAGCAGCTTAGGGGGAGTCAATGAGCAGTTCTTC | CASSLGGVNEQFF
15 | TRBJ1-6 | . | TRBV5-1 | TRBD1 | TGCGCCAGCAGCTTGGAGGGGACAGGGCTTTCACCCCTCCACTTT | CASSLEGTGLSPLHF
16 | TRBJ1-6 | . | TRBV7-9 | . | TGTGCCAGCAGCTTAGGGGGGACTTACTATAATTCACCCCTCCACTTT | CASSLGGTYYNSPLHF
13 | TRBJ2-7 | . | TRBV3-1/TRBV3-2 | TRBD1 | TGTGCCAGCAGCCAGTGGACAGGCGGGGAGCAGTACTTC | CASSQWTGGEQYF
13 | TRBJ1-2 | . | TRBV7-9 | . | TGTGCCAGCAGCTTAGAGTCTGGGAACGGCTACACCTTC | CASSLESGNGYTF
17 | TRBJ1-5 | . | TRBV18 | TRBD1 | TGTGCCAGCTCGCCCCCCAGGTGGGACAGCCTTAATCAGCCCCAGCATTTT | CASSPPRWDSLNQPQHF
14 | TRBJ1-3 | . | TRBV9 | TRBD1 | TGTGCCAGCAGCGTAGAACAGGGGCAGGCCACCATATATTTT | CASSVEQGQATIYF
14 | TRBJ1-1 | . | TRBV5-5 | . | TGTGCCAGCAGCTTGGGCCGGGCTCAGACTGAAGCTTTCTTT | CASSLGRAQTEAFF